This T cell receptor (beta chain) comes out of a study of blood T cell repertoires in COVID-19. The ends lost 0 bases at V and 0 bases at J; junction bases unmatched: 2. CDR1 LNHNV and CDR2 YYDKDF come from the germline V gene (reference sequence). This CDR3 spans 15 amino acids. Assay used: immunoSEQ multiplex PCR; TCRdb lists only in-frame clones, some missing. This sample yields about 170,000 clones, of which around 83% are seen a single time; roughly 7% belongs to the top ten. Sequenced sample: peripheral blood. This receptor was obtained from a man in his forties or fifties with active or convalescent COVID-19. This chain joins TRBV15 and TRBJ2-7, with 7 bases lining up with TRBD1. The CDR3 nucleotides read TGTGCCACCAGCAGAGAACAGGGGTTCTCCTACGAGCAGTACTTC. It yields the protein CATSREQGFSYEQYF. The full variable domain, with the rest looked up from reference TRBV15 and TRBJ2-7, is DAMVIQNPRYQVTQFGKPVTLSCSQTLNHNVMYWYQQKSSQAPKLLFHYYDKDFNNEADTPDNFQSRRPNTSFCFLDIRSPGLGDTAMYLCATSREQGFSYEQYFGPGTRLTVT.